Listed below are T cell receptor beta chains from one sample, sequenced in a study of T cells after yellow fever vaccination. TCRdb analysed the 5' RACE reads with MiXCR anew, one entry per CDR3 protein. The sample has about 220,000 distinct CDR3 sequences, under 3.5% seen once. The source material was CD4+ T cells sorted from PBMCs, sampled 10 days after the yellow fever booster vaccination. These TCRs come from a man aged 18 to 35 who received the YFV17D yellow fever vaccine. Each CDR3 is given with its conserved first and last residue. D genes are given only for firm matches. Clone size is not always given. Where it is, it says once, few, many or a class for expanded clones.

>many|TRBV4-3|TRBJ1-3|TRBD1
TGCGCCAGCAGCCAAGATCTTGGGACAGGGGGTGGTGGAAACACCATATATTTT
CASSQDLGTGGGGNTIYF
>few|TRBV6-1|TRBJ2-1|-
TGTGCCAGCAGTGACCCCGGCTCATACAATGAGCAGTTCTTC
CASSDPGSYNEQFF
>few|TRBV20-1|TRBJ1-2|-
TGCAGTGCGGCCCCGTCGGGGAACTATGGCTACACCTTC
CSAAPSGNYGYTF
>many|TRBV12-3/TRBV12-4|TRBJ1-2|-
TGTGCCAGCAGAGACCTTAACTATGGCTACACCTTC
CASRDLNYGYTF
>-|TRBV6-6|TRBJ2-5|-
TGTGCCAGCAGTTACTCCCGACTAACAGCGGGTGAGACCCAGTACTTC
CASSYSRLTAGETQYF
>many|TRBV28|TRBJ1-5|-
TGTGCCAGCAGCCCTAGGAGGGGACCCCAGCATTTT
CASSPRRGPQHF
>few|TRBV28|TRBJ1-4|-
TGTGCCAGCACCCTAGGCCCCGGGGGGACTAATGAAAAACTGTTTTTT
CASTLGPGGTNEKLFF
>many|TRBV7-2|TRBJ1-4|-
TGTGCCAGCAGCCCACGGGTGGGTGGTGCAGGGGAAAAACTGTTTTTT
CASSPRVGGAGEKLFF
>few|TRBV28|TRBJ2-3|TRBD2
TGTGCCAGCAGTTCGTCCCTAGCGGGGGGGACAGATACGCAGTATTTT
CASSSSLAGGTDTQYF
>few|TRBV30|TRBJ2-7|TRBD1
TGTGCCTGGGGGGCCGGGACAGGAGTCTACGAGCAGTACTTC
CAWGAGTGVYEQYF
>-|TRBV6-5|TRBJ1-1|-
TGTGCCAGCAAGCAACAGGGAGTTGTGGACACTGAAGCTTTCTTT
CASKQQGVVDTEAFF
>many|TRBV12-3/TRBV12-4|TRBJ1-1|-
TGTGCCAGCAGTTTAGGGGCCCAGGGAGGCGCTGAAGCTTTCTTT
CASSLGAQGGAEAFF
>many|TRBV5-1|TRBJ2-3|-
TGCGCCAGCAAAGGGGGGGTAGCCACAGATACGCAGTATTTT
CASKGGVATDTQYF
>-|TRBV21-1|TRBJ1-3|-
TGTGCCAGCAGCCCGGGCGGGGAATGGTTTAACTCTGGAAACACCATATATTTT
CASSPGGEWFNSGNTIYF
>many|TRBV7-2|TRBJ2-3|-
TGTGCCAGCAGCTCCCGGGCCACAGATACGCAGTATTTT
CASSSRATDTQYF
>few|TRBV10-3|TRBJ2-3|-
TGTGCCATCAGTGACCCGGGGGCCAGCACAGATACGCAGTATTTT
CAISDPGASTDTQYF
>-|TRBV12-3/TRBV12-4|TRBJ2-5|-
TGTGCCAGCAGTTTCACCTTACCGTCGACGTACTTC
CASSFTLPSTYF
>many|TRBV5-1|TRBJ2-4|TRBD1
TGCGCCAGCAGCCTCGACCCAGGACAGGGGGTAGCCAAAAACATTCAGTACTTC
CASSLDPGQGVAKNIQYF
>-|TRBV9|TRBJ2-3|TRBD2
TGTGCCAGCAGCTCCCTTCTAGCGGGGGGGCGGGCAGATACGCAGTATTTT
CASSSLLAGGRADTQYF
>many|TRBV4-3|TRBJ2-3|-
TGCGCCAGCAGCCAGTCCCGGGACCCTCCTTATACGCAGTATTTT
CASSQSRDPPYTQYF
>many|TRBV20-1|TRBJ2-1|TRBD2
TGCAGTGCTCTGAGCCTAGCGGGGGTCGGTGAGCAGTTCTTC
CSALSLAGVGEQFF
>-|TRBV10-3|TRBJ1-3|-
TGTGCCATCAGTGCGGGGACACGAGGAAACACCATATATTTT
CAISAGTRGNTIYF
>-|TRBV2|TRBJ1-6|TRBD1
TGTGCCAGCAGGACAGGGGATTGGTCACCCCTCCACTTT
CASRTGDWSPLHF
>many|TRBV6-5|TRBJ1-6|-
TGTGCCAGCAGTTACTTTACGGCAGCTAATCTGAATTCACCCCTCCACTTT
CASSYFTAANLNSPLHF
>few|TRBV6-5|TRBJ1-5|-
TGTGCCTCAGCACCACGGCTGAGCAATCAGCCCCAGCATTTT
CASAPRLSNQPQHF
>few|TRBV5-1|TRBJ1-1|TRBD1
TGCGCCAGCAGCTGGGACAGGGACGCTGAAGCTTTCTTT
CASSWDRDAEAFF
>-|TRBV28|TRBJ2-3|-
TGTGCCAGCAGTATACCCCCTGGGAATACGCAGTATTTT
CASSIPPGNTQYF
>-|TRBV7-3|TRBJ2-1|-
TGTGCCAGCAGCTTAACCCGTTGGGGAGATGAGCAGTTCTTC
CASSLTRWGDEQFF
>-|TRBV18|TRBJ1-1|-
TGTGCCAGCACCCGGGACGGAGGGGACACTGAAGCTTTCTTT
CASTRDGGDTEAFF
>medium-sized|TRBV4-3|TRBJ1-5|TRBD1
TGCGCCAGCAGCCAAAATGGTGAGGGGGCGAGTCAGCCCCAGCATTTT
CASSQNGEGASQPQHF
>-|TRBV20-1|TRBJ2-7|-
TGCAGTGCTAGAACAGGACGGTTCTACGAGCAGTACTTC
CSARTGRFYEQYF
>many|TRBV5-1|TRBJ2-1|TRBD2
TGCGCCAGCAGCTTGGCTGAGCGGGGGTATAATGAGCAGTTCTTC
CASSLAERGYNEQFF
>many|TRBV5-1|TRBJ2-2|-
TGCGCCAGCAGCCCCGAGGGACTCCCTAGCGGGGAGCTGTTTTTT
CASSPEGLPSGELFF
>-|TRBV3-1|TRBJ1-2|TRBD1
TGTGCCAGCAGCCAACTAGCAGGGGGCAGGGGCTATGGCTACACCTTC
CASSQLAGGRGYGYTF
>few|TRBV6-2/TRBV6-3|TRBJ2-3|TRBD2
TGTGCCAGCAGGAGCGGGGGGGCCACAGATACGCAGTATTTT
CASRSGGATDTQYF
>-|TRBV7-2|TRBJ1-2|-
TGTGCCAGCAGCCCCCCGGGGCGGGACTATGGCTACACCTTC
CASSPPGRDYGYTF
>few|TRBV5-1|TRBJ2-2|-
TGCGCTCACCGCCAGGGTACGAACACCGGGGAGCTGTTTTTT
CAHRQGTNTGELFF
>many|TRBV6-1|TRBJ2-3|-
TGTGCCAGCAGTGAAGACAGGTTACGTGCAGATACGCAGTATTTT
CASSEDRLRADTQYF
>many|TRBV3-1|TRBJ2-1|TRBD2
TGTGCCAGCAGGCTAGCGGGGGGGAACAATGAGCAGTTCTTC
CASRLAGGNNEQFF
>-|TRBV15|TRBJ2-5|-
TGTGCCACCAGCAGAGATGCGAGGTCCCAAGAGACCCAGTACTTC
CATSRDARSQETQYF
>many|TRBV5-1|TRBJ1-5|TRBD1
TGCGCCAGCAGCCTGACAGGGGCCAATCAGCCCCAGCATTTT
CASSLTGANQPQHF
>few|TRBV20-1|TRBJ2-2|TRBD2
TGCAGTGCTAGACCCGGACTAGCGGAAAACACCGGGGAGCTGTTTTTT
CSARPGLAENTGELFF
>few|TRBV15|TRBJ1-5|TRBD1
TGTGCCACCAGCAGAGGACAGGGAATACAGCCCCAGCATTTT
CATSRGQGIQPQHF
>many|TRBV7-2|TRBJ1-2|TRBD1
TGTGCCAGCAGCTCCGGGACAGGGCCTTTTGGCTACACCTTC
CASSSGTGPFGYTF
>-|TRBV5-1|TRBJ2-5|TRBD1
TGCGCCAGCAGTGGACAGGGGGCTTGGGAGACCCAGTACTTC
CASSGQGAWETQYF
>many|TRBV12-3/TRBV12-4|TRBJ2-7|TRBD1
TGTGCCAGCAGCCAAAGGGGACAGGGAACCTACGAGCAGTACTTC
CASSQRGQGTYEQYF